These 32 T cell receptor beta chains originate from one sample sequenced in a study of patients and donors after allogeneic stem cell transplantation. One entry per CDR3 protein results from TCRdb running MiXCR on the RT-PCR reads. The sample holds approximately 200,000 distinct CDR3 sequences, around 40% seen once. Sequencing was performed on blood, either unsorted or a sorted T cell fraction (not recorded which). The receptors come from a human donor who was either an allogeneic HSCT recipient or a stem cell or donor lymphocyte infusion donor (not recorded which). It is not recorded whose cells these are; they may come from a transplant donor.

This sequence joins TRBV2 and TRBJ1-1; tentative D call: TRBD1 (5 bases). The CDR3 loop spans 12 amino acids. Trimming shortened V by 7 bases and J by 5 bases, and 11 bases separated the two germline ends. CDR1 and CDR2 from the germline V gene are SNHLY and FYNNEI. The CDR3 DNA sequence: TGTGCCAGCATGCAGGGATGGACTGAAGCTTTCTTT. Translation gives CASMQGWTEAFF.

The chain carries TRBV5-5 and TRBJ2-2; 9 nucleotides align to TRBD1. V was pared by 4 bases and J by 5 bases, with 9 bases of the junction left unmatched. The germline CDR1 and CDR2 sequences are SGHKS and YYEKEE (reference sequence). This CDR3 region has 16 residues. Here the CDR3 DNA reads TGTGCCAGCAGCACCTCCGGGACAGGGCGGACCGGGGAGCTGTTTTTT. Its protein product is CASSTSGTGRTGELFF.

The gene calls are TRBV7-2 and TRBJ1-1; tentatively, D is TRBD1 (5 bases). The CDR3 totals 13 residues. V was trimmed by 2 bases and J by 11 bases, leaving 15 bases between them. Germline V gene sequence: CDR1 SGHTA, CDR2 FQGNSA. The CDR3 DNA follows: TGTGCCAGCAGCTTAAAGGGGACTCATGAGGCTTTCTTT. As protein: CASSLKGTHEAFF.

The chain carries TRBV10-3 and TRBJ1-1, with TRBD1 identical over 8 bases. There are 15 residues in the CDR3. Per germline, CDR1 ENHRY and CDR2 SYGVKD. Unmatched junction bases numbered 9, after V lost 5 bases and J lost 4 bases. DNA of the CDR3: TGTGCCATCAGTTCACAGGGGGGTATAGTCACTGAAGCTTTCTTT. Amino acid sequence: CAISSQGGIVTEAFF.

V gene TRBV29-1 combines with J gene TRBJ1-2; possibly TRBD1 for D (6 bases). The CDR3 covers 12 residues. The germline CDR1 and CDR2 sequences are SQVTM and ANQGSEA. V lost 6 bases and J lost 4, with 12 bases in between. The CDR3 sequence is CSVGQPVYGYTF. The CDR3 region has the DNA TGCAGCGTCGGACAGCCCGTCTATGGCTACACCTTC.

V is TRBV4-2 and J is TRBJ1-4, with 8 nucleotides matching TRBD1. Germline trimming cut 1 base from V and 4 bases from J; bases unmatched to any gene: 2. The CDR3 runs 15 residues. Looked up from germline, CDR1 is LGHNA and CDR2 is YNFKEQ. CDR3: CASSQVDRDNEKLFF. Here the CDR3 DNA reads TGTGCCAGCAGCCAAGTGGACAGGGATAATGAAAAACTGTTTTTT.

This clonotype was counted only a few times. The chain employs TRBV27 and TRBJ1-6, with D hard to call. The germline CDR1 and CDR2 sequences are MNHEY and SMNVEV (reference sequence). The CDR3 covers 16 residues. V was cut by 1 base and J by 4 bases, with 11 bases left in between. In DNA, the CDR3 is TGTGCCAGCAGTTTATGGTGGGAGGGATATAATTCACCCCTCCACTTT. The encoded protein is CASSLWWEGYNSPLHF.

The chain combines TRBV30 with TRBJ2-2; 9 positions match TRBD2. V lost 4 bases and J lost 6; bases outside the gene matches: 9. The CDR3 has 15 residues. The germline CDR1 and CDR2 sequences are GTSNPN and SVGIG (reference sequence). As DNA, the CDR3 is TGTGCCTGGACCAGCTTTAGCGGGGGAGCCGGGGAGCTGTTTTTT. Its translation is CAWTSFSGGAGELFF.

This clonotype turned up a few times. The J gene is TRBJ2-2, the V gene TRBV24-1, with 7 bases that match TRBD1. Trimming cost V 4 bases and J 2 bases; bases outside gene matches: 6. The V gene's germline CDR1 is KGHDR and CDR2 SFDVKD. The CDR3 has 16 amino acids. CDR3 in DNA: TGTGCCACCAGTGACCGGGGACAGCCTAACACCGGGGAGCTGTTTTTT. This encodes CATSDRGQPNTGELFF.

With regard to this clonotype: At one boundary the junction diverges from the germline segment, which might be a read error. V usage is TRBV20-1 and J usage is TRBJ2-7; 7 bases line up with TRBD2. CDR1 and CDR2 from the germline V gene are DFQATT and SNEGSKA (reference sequence). This CDR3 spans 15 amino acids. The CDR3 nucleotides are TGCAGTGCTAGAGAAAGGGACTATTCTTACTACGAGGAGTACTTC. Encoded protein: CSARERDYSYYEEYF.

The chain has TRBV12-3 or TRBV12-4 and TRBJ2-2; D ambiguous. Trimming took off 7 bases at V and 4 bases at J, with 10 bases between the two ends. The CDR3 has 13 residues. This chain's CDR3 is CASNPLGTGELFF. CDR3 DNA sequence: TGTGCCAGCAATCCTTTGGGCACCGGGGAGCTGTTTTTT.

V gene TRBV9 combines with J gene TRBJ1-1; TRBD1 matches at 9 bases. The V and J ends lost 5 bases and 3 bases, in that order; junction bases with no gene match: 5. This CDR3 has 14 amino acids. The germline V gene encodes CDR1 SGDLS and CDR2 YYNGEE. This CDR3 is CASSADRGDTEAFF. The CDR3 coding sequence is TGTGCCAGCAGTGCGGACAGGGGAGACACTGAAGCTTTCTTT.

V usage is TRBV3-1 and J usage is TRBJ2-2; tentative D call: TRBD1 (5 bases). Germline V lookup: CDR1 LGHDT, CDR2 YNNKEL (reference sequence). The germline V and J ends were trimmed by 1 base and 4 bases, with 10 bases remaining between them. The CDR3 loop spans 15 amino acids. Here the CDR3 reads CASSQVSGFTGELFF. CDR3 in DNA: TGTGCCAGCAGCCAAGTCTCAGGGTTCACCGGGGAGCTGTTTTTT.

This sequence joins TRBV18 and TRBJ2-5; the D is unclear. V lost 3 bases and J 1 base, leaving 6 bases between the germline ends. The CDR3 loop spans 13 amino acids. Germline V lookup: CDR1 KGHSH, CDR2 LQKENI. The CDR3 protein is CASSPNSQETQYF. In DNA form, the CDR3 reads TGTGCCAGCTCACCGAACAGCCAAGAGACCCAGTACTTC.

This clonotype is labeled medium-sized. The V call is TRBV7-3, the J call TRBJ2-7, with a tentative D call TRBD2 (5 bases). The CDR3 length is 14 residues. The germline CDR1 and CDR2 sequences are SGHTA and FQGTGA. V was cut by 2 bases and J by 2 bases, with 10 bases left in between. The CDR3 DNA follows: TGTGCCAGCAGCTTAGGAGAGGGAGCCTACGAGCAGTACTTC. This codes for CASSLGEGAYEQYF.

This clonotype has a handful of counts. The rearrangement joins TRBV20-1 to TRBJ1-5; the D gene is possibly TRBD1 (5 bases). This CDR3 comprises 13 residues. Germline CDR1 is DFQATT and CDR2 is SNEGSKA (reference sequence). Deletions cut 5 bases from V and 4 bases from J, with 12 bases between. Here the CDR3 reads CSAGFRGNQPQHF. The CDR3 nucleotides are TGCAGTGCTGGGTTTAGGGGTAATCAGCCCCAGCATTTT.

J is TRBJ1-1 and V is TRBV3-1, with no clear D. V shed 4 bases and J shed 3 bases, with 12 bases lying between them. The CDR3 spans 14 residues. The V gene's germline CDR1 is LGHDT and CDR2 YNNKEL (reference sequence). CDR3 sequence (DNA): TGTGCCAGCAGCCCGACCGAGAGGCACACTGAAGCTTTCTTT. Its protein product is CASSPTERHTEAFF.

The gene calls are TRBV6-5 and TRBJ2-7, with D possibly being TRBD1 (6 bases). Germline CDR1 and CDR2: MNHEY and SVGAGI. Trimming removed 6 bases at V and 0 bases at J, with 15 bases between. This CDR3 region has 15 residues. The CDR3 region has the DNA TGTGCCAGCAGCCGTAAACAGGGAAGCTCCTACGAGCAGTACTTC. It yields the protein CASSRKQGSSYEQYF.

V gene TRBV20-1 combines with J gene TRBJ1-2; TRBD1 aligns across 9 bases. The CDR3 is made up of 18 amino acids. Germline V gene data show CDR1 as DFQATT and CDR2 as SNEGSKA (reference sequence). The J segment lost 5 bases and the V segment lost 1 base, leaving 17 bases of the junction unmatched. CDR3 protein: CSARAPGLQRTGAYGYTF. As DNA, the CDR3 is TGCAGTGCTAGAGCCCCAGGCCTCCAGAGGACAGGGGCTTATGGCTACACCTTC.

DNA for the CDR3: TGCAGTGCTAGACCCCTTAGCGGGGGGGGCACAGATACGCAGTATTTT. This encodes CSARPLSGGGTDTQYF. The V call is TRBV20-1, the J call TRBJ2-3, with 11 nucleotides matching TRBD2. CDR3 size: 16 residues. Germline V CDR1 and CDR2: DFQATT, SNEGSKA (reference sequence). V was pared by 2 bases and J by 1 base, with 5 bases of the junction left unmatched.

This clonotype was seen a few times. The chain combines TRBV6-6 with TRBJ1-3; D perhaps matches TRBD1 (5 bases). This CDR3 contains 13 residues. Germline V gene sequence: CDR1 MNHNY, CDR2 SVGAGI (reference sequence). The V gene lost 6 bases and the J gene lost 0 bases, with 6 bases spanning the gap. CDR3 residues: CASRDNSGNTIYF. CDR3 bases: TGTGCCAGCAGGGACAACTCTGGAAACACCATATATTTT.

The chain recombines TRBV4-2 with TRBJ1-5; D is uncertain. This CDR3 spans 16 amino acids. Germline values: CDR1 LGHNA, CDR2 YNFKEQ. Trimming removed 0 bases from V and 3 bases from J, with 12 bases in between. In DNA form, the CDR3 reads TGTGCCAGCAGCCAAGATCAAGGACGCCTCAATCAGCCCCAGCATTTT. It specifies CASSQDQGRLNQPQHF.

This clonotype has only a few counts. The chain combines TRBV12-3 or TRBV12-4 with TRBJ1-1; no firm D call. This CDR3 spans 14 amino acids. The ends were cut back, 5 bases at V and 3 bases at J, with 13 bases in the middle. The CDR3 protein is CASSIHERDTEAFF. CDR3 sequence (DNA): TGTGCCAGCAGTATACATGAACGGGACACTGAAGCTTTCTTT.

J is TRBJ2-1 and V is TRBV12-3 or TRBV12-4, with a tentative D call TRBD1 (6 bases). The CDR3 length is 13 residues. The V gene lost 6 bases and the J gene lost 5 bases, with 11 bases spanning the gap. The CDR3 loop is CASSQDRHNEQFF. As DNA, the CDR3 is TGTGCCAGCAGCCAGGACAGACACAATGAGCAGTTCTTC.

V and J are TRBV4-1 and TRBJ2-1; D gene ambiguous. CDR1 is MGHRA and CDR2 is YSYEKL in the germline V gene. Trimming shortened V by 4 bases and J by 8 bases, and 18 bases separated the two germline ends. The CDR3 loop spans 15 amino acids. Written as DNA, the CDR3 is TGCGCCAGCAGCCCCCAGGCGGTCGCGTTAGATGAGCAGTTCTTC. The encoded protein is CASSPQAVALDEQFF.

This chain links TRBV5-1 with TRBJ1-4; 10 positions agree with TRBD1. The germline V gene has CDR1 SGHRS and CDR2 YFSETQ. The CDR3 length is 14 residues. With V trimmed by 4 bases and J by 6 bases, 3 bases remained unmatched. CDR3 protein: CASSKGQGYEKLFF. As DNA, the CDR3 is TGCGCCAGCAGCAAGGGACAGGGGTATGAAAAACTGTTTTTT.

This chain connects TRBV3-1 to TRBJ2-1, with D unclear. V lost 0 bases and J 2 bases, leaving 14 bases between the germline ends. The CDR3 contains 17 residues. Germline V gives CDR1 LGHDT, CDR2 YNNKEL (reference sequence). For the CDR3, the DNA is TGTGCCAGCAGCCAAGATCAAGGTAATGCAGCCTACAATGAGCAGTTCTTC. It specifies CASSQDQGNAAYNEQFF.

The J gene is TRBJ2-3, the V gene TRBV24-1; D gene uncertain. Deletions cut 6 bases from V and 0 bases from J, with 9 bases between. Germline V gene lookup returns CDR1 KGHDR and CDR2 SFDVKD. There are 14 residues in the CDR3. The CDR3 DNA reads as TGTGCCACCAGTCTGCCGGGCAGCACAGATACGCAGTATTTT. Translation gives CATSLPGSTDTQYF.

In its sample, this clonotype was seen a few times. The chain uses TRBV3-1 and TRBJ1-1; perhaps TRBD1 as D (5 bases). Germline CDR1 LGHDT, CDR2 YNNKEL (reference sequence). The CDR3 extends over 17 amino acids. V lost 0 bases and J lost 11, with 25 bases in between. CDR3 sequence reads: CASSQESFGGPHRGAFF. CDR3 DNA sequence: TGTGCCAGCAGCCAAGAGTCTTTCGGTGGGCCACACCGGGGGGCTTTCTTT.

Only a few counts were recorded for this clonotype. The V and J genes are TRBV12-3 or TRBV12-4 and TRBJ1-2; D is undetermined. This CDR3 comprises 12 residues. Deletions cut 5 bases from V and 5 bases from J, with 9 bases between. The CDR3, as DNA: TGTGCCAGCAGTCCCGGGCGGTATGGCTACACCTTC. This translates into CASSPGRYGYTF.

The V and J genes are TRBV6-5 and TRBJ2-2; D ambiguous. The V and J ends lost 8 bases and 2 bases respectively, with 21 bases between them. Germline V gene sequence: CDR1 MNHEY, CDR2 SVGAGI. The CDR3 is 17 amino acids. CDR3 coding DNA: TGTGCCAGCTCATCTCCTGCCCGGCGGAGCAACACCGGGGAGCTGTTTTTT. Its protein product is CASSSPARRSNTGELFF.

The J gene is TRBJ1-2, the V gene TRBV5-1, with 8 nucleotides matching TRBD1. V was clipped by 4 bases and J by 4 bases; unmatched bases: 6. The CDR3 is 14 residues long. Germline CDR1 reads SGHRS; CDR2 reads YFSETQ. CDR3 sequence: CASSHIQGAYGYTF. The CDR3 DNA follows: TGCGCCAGCAGCCATATTCAGGGGGCCTATGGCTACACCTTC.